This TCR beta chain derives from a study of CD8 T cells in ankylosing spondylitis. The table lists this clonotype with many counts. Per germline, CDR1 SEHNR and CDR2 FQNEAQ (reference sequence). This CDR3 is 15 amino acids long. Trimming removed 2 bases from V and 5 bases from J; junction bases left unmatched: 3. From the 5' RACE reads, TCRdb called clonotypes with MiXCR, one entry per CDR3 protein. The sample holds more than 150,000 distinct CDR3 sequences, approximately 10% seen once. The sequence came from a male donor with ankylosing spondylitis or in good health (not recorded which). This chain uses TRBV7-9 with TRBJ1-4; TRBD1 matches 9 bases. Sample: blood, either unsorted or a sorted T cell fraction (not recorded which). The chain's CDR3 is CASSLPTGGNEKLFF. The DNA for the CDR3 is TGTGCCAGCAGCTTACCGACAGGGGGAAATGAAAAACTGTTTTTT.